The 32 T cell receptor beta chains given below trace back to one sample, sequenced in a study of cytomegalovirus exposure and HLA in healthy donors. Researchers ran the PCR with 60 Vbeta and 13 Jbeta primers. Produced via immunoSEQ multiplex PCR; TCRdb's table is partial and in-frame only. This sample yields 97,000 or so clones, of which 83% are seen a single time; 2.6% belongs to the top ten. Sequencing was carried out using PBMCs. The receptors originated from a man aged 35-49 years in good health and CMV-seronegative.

The CDR3 loop reads CASGTGAGYTF. CDR3 bases: TGTGCCAGCGGTACAGGGGCCGGCTACACCTTC. The chain joins TRBV6-5 to TRBJ1-2; TRBD1 matches at 7 bases. The CDR3 sequence is 11 residues long. Germline V gene data show CDR1 as MNHEY and CDR2 as SVGAGI. The V segment lost 8 bases and the J segment 8 bases; nucleotides outside the gene matches: 5.

DNA for the CDR3: TGCAGCGTGGGGGAGCCGGGACAGGGCTACGAGCAGTACTTC. It translates to CSVGEPGQGYEQYF. The chain combines TRBV29-1 with TRBJ2-7; 9 bases align to TRBD1. V shed 6 bases, J shed 3 bases, and the junction held 9 bases outside the gene matches. CDR1 is SQVTM and CDR2 is ANQGSEA in the germline V gene. This CDR3 contains 14 residues.

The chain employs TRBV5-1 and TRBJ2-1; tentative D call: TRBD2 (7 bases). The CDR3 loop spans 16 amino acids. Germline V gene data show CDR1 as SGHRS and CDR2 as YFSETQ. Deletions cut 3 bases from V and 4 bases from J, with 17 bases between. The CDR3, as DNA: TGCGCCAGCAGCTGGGGGGCGGAGCGGGGATACAATGAGCAGTTCTTC. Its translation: CASSWGAERGYNEQFF.

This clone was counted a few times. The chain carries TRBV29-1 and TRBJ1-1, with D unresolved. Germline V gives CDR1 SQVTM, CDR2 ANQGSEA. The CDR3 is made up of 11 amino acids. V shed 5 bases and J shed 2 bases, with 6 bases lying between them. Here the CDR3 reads CSVPENTEAFF. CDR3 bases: TGCAGCGTTCCAGAAAACACTGAAGCTTTCTTT.

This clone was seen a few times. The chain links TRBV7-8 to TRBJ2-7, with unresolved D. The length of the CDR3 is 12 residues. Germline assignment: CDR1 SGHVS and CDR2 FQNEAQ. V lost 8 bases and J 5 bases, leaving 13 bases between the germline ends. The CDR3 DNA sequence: TGTGCCAGCTCGCCAGGAACAGACGAGCAGTACTTC. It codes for CASSPGTDEQYF.

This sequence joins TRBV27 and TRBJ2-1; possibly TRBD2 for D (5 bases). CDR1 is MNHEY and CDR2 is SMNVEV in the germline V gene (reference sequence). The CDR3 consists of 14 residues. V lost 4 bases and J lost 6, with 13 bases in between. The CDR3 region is CASSSSGRLNEQFF. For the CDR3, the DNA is TGTGCCAGCAGTTCGAGCGGCCGCCTCAATGAGCAGTTCTTC.

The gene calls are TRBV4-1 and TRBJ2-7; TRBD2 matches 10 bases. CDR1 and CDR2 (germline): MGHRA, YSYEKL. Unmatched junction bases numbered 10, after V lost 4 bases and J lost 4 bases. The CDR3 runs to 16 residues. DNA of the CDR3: TGCGCCAGCAGCCGGGCTAGCGGGGGAGTTGAGTACGAGCAGTACTTC. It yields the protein CASSRASGGVEYEQYF.

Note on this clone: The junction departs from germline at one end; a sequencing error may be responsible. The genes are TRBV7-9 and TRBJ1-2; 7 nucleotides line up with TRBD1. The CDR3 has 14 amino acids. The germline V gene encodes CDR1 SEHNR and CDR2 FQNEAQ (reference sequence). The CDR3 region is CSSSLRDSNYGYTF. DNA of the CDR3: TGTTCCAGCAGCCTACGGGACAGTAACTATGGCTACACCTTC.

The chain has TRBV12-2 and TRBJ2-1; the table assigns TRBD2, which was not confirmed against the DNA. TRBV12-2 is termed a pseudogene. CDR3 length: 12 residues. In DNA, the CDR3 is TGTGCAAGTCGCTTAATGGCGGCTCCCCAGTTCTTC. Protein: CASRLMAAPQFF.

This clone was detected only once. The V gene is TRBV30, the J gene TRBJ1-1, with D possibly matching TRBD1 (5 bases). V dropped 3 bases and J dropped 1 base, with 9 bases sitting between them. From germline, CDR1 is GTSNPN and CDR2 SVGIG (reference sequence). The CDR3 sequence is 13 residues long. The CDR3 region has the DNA TGTGCCTGGAGGTGGCAGGGGAACACTGAAGCTTTCTTT. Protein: CAWRWQGNTEAFF. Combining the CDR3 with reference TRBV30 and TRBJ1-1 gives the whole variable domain SQTIHQWPATLVQPVGSPLSLECTVEGTSNPNLYWYRQAAGRGLQLLFYSVGIGQISSEVPQNLSASRPQDRQFILSSKKLLLSDSGFYLCAWRWQGNTEAFFGQGTRLTVV.

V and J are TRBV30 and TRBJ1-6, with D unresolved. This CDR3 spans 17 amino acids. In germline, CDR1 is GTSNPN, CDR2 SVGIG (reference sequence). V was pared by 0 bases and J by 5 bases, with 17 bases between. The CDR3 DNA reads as TGTGCCTGGAGTGTACGAGTTTCCTTCCTTAATAATTCACCCCTCCACTTT. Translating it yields CAWSVRVSFLNNSPLHF.

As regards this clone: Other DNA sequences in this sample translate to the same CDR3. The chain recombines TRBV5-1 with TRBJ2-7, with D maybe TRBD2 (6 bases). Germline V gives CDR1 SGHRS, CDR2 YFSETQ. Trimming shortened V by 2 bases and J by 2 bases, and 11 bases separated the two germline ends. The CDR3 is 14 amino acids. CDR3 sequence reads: CASSFSAGTYEQYF. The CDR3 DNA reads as TGCGCCAGCAGCTTCTCCGCGGGGACCTACGAGCAGTACTTC.

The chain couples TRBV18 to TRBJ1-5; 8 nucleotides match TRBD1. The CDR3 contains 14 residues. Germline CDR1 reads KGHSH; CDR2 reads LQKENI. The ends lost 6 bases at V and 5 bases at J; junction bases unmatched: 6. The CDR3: CASSRGTGDQPQHF. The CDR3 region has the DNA TGTGCCAGCTCTCGGGGGACAGGAGATCAGCCCCAGCATTTT. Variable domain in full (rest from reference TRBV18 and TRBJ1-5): NAGVMQNPRHLVRRRGQEARLRCSPMKGHSHVYWYRQLPEEGLKFMVYLQKENIIDESGMPKERFSAEFPKEGPSILRIQQVVRGDSAAYFCASSRGTGDQPQHFGDGTRLSIL.

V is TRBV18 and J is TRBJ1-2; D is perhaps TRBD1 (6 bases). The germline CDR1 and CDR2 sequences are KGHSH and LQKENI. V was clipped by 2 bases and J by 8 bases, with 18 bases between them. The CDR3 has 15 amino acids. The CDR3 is CASSPESNRVGGYTF. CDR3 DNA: TGTGCCAGCTCACCAGAGAGTAACAGGGTCGGGGGCTACACCTTC.

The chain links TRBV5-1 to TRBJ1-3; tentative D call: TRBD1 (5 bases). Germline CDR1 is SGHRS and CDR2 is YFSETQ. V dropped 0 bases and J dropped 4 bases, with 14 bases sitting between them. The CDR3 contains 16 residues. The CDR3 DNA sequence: TGCGCCAGCAGCTTGGCCGGGGGACCTGCGGGAAACACCATATATTTT. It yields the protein CASSLAGGPAGNTIYF.

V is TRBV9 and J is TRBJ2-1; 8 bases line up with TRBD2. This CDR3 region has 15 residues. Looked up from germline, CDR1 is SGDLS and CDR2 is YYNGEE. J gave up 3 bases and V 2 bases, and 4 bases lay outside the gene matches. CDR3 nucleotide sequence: TGTGCCAGCAGCGTCGCAGCGGGGGTCTACAATGAGCAGTTCTTC. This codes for CASSVAAGVYNEQFF.

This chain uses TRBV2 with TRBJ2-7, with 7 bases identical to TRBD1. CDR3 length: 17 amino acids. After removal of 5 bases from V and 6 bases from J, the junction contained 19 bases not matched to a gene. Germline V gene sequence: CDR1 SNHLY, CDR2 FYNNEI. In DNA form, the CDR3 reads TGTGCCAGCAGTAGGACAGTGGACAGGCCCTGGGGCGTCGAGCAGTACTTC. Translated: CASSRTVDRPWGVEQYF.

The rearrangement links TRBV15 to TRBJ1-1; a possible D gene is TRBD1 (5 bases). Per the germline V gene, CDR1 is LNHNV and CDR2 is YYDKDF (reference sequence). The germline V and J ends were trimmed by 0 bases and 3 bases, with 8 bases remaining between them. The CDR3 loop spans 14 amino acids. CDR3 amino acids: CATSRDGGYTEAFF. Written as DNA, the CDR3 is TGTGCCACCAGCAGAGATGGGGGGTACACTGAAGCTTTCTTT. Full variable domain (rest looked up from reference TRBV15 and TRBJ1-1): DAMVIQNPRYQVTQFGKPVTLSCSQTLNHNVMYWYQQKSSQAPKLLFHYYDKDFNNEADTPDNFQSRRPNTSFCFLDIRSPGLGDTAMYLCATSRDGGYTEAFFGQGTRLTVV.

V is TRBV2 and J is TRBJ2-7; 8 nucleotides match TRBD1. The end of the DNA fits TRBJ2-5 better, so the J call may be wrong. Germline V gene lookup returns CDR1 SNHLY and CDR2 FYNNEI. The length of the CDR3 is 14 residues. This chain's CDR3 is CASRRDRLAETQYF. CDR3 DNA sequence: TGTGCCAGCAGGAGGGACAGGCTGGCGGAGACCCAGTACTTC.

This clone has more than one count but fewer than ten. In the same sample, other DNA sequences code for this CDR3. The CDR3 reads CASSPGAGELFF. The CDR3 nucleotides read TGTGCCAGCAGCCCAGGGGCCGGGGAGCTGTTTTTT. The rearrangement joins TRBV11-3 to TRBJ2-2; D may be TRBD1 (6 bases). CDR3 length: 12 amino acids. The V end was cut by 5 bases, the J end by 6 bases, with 7 bases between. Germline CDR1 is SGHNT and CDR2 is YENEEA.

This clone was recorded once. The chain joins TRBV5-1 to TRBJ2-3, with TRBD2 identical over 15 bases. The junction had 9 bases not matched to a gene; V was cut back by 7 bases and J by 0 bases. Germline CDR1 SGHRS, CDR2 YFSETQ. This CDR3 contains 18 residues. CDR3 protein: CASGRTSGGALSTDTQYF. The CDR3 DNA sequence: TGCGCCAGCGGCAGGACTAGCGGGGGGGCCTTGAGCACAGATACGCAGTATTTT.

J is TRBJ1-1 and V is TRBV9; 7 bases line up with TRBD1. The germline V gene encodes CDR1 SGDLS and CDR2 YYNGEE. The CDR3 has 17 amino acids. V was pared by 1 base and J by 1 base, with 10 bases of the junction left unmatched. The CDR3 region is CASSVFGRGPTNTEAFF. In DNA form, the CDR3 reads TGTGCCAGCAGCGTATTTGGAAGGGGGCCCACGAACACTGAAGCTTTCTTT. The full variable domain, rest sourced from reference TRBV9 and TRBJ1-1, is DSGVTQTPKHLITATGQRVTLRCSPRSGDLSVYWYQQSLDQGLQFLIQYYNGEERAKGNILERFSAQQFPDLHSELNLSSLELGDSALYFCASSVFGRGPTNTEAFFGQGTRLTVV.

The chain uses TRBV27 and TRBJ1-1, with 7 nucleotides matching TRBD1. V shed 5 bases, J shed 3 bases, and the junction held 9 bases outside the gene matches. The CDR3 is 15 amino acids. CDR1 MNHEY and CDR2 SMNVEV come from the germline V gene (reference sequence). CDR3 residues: CASSPSRQGYTEAFF. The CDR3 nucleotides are TGTGCCAGCAGTCCGTCGAGACAGGGTTACACTGAAGCTTTCTTT.

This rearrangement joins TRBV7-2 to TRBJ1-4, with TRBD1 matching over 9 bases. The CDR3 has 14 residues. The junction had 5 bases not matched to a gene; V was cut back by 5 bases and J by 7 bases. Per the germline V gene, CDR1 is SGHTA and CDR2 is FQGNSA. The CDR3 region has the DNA TGTGCCAGCAGCGACCGGGACAGGGCTGAAAAACTGTTTTTT. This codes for CASSDRDRAEKLFF.

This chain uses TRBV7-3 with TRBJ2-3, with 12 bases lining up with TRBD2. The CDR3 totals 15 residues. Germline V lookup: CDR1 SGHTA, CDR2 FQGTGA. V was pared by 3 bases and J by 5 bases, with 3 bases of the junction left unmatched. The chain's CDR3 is CASSFLAGGQDTQYF. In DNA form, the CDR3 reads TGTGCCAGCAGCTTTCTAGCGGGGGGGCAAGATACGCAGTATTTT.

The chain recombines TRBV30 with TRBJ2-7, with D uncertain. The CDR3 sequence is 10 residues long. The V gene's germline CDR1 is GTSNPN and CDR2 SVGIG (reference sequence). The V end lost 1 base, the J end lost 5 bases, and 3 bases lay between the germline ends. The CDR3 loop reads CAWSADEQYF. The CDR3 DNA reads TGTGCCTGGAGTGCGGACGAGCAGTACTTC.

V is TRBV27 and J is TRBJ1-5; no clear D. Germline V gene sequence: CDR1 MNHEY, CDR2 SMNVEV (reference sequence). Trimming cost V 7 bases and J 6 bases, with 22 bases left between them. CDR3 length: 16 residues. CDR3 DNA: TGTGCCAGCACCCTATCACCCCCCCTCTTAAGTCAGCCCCAGCATTTT. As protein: CASTLSPPLLSQPQHF.

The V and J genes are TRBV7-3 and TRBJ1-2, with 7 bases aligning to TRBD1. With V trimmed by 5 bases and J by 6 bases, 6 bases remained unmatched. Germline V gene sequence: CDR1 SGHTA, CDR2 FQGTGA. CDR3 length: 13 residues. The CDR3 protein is CASSMQRGHGYTF. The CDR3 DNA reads TGTGCCAGCAGCATGCAAAGGGGGCATGGCTACACCTTC.

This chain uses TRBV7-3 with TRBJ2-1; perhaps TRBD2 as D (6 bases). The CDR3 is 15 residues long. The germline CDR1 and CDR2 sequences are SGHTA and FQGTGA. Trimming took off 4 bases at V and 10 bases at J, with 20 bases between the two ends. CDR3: CASSSHGSGLLEQFF. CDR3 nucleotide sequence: TGTGCCAGCAGCTCACACGGTAGCGGCCTCCTAGAGCAGTTCTTC. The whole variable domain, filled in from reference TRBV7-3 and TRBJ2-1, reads GAGVSQTPSNKVTEKGKYVELRCDPISGHTALYWYRQSLGQGPEFLIYFQGTGAADDSGLPNDRFFAVRPEGSVSTLKIQRTERGDSAVYLCASSSHGSGLLEQFFGPGTRLTVL.

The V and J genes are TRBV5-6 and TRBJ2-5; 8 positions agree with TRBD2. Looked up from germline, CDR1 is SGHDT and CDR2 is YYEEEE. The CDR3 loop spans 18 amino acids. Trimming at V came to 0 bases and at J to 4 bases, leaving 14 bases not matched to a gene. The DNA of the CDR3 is TGTGCCAGCAGCTTGGTCGGGGGGGCTTTTTTTAGGGGAGAGACCCAGTACTTC. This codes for CASSLVGGAFFRGETQYF.

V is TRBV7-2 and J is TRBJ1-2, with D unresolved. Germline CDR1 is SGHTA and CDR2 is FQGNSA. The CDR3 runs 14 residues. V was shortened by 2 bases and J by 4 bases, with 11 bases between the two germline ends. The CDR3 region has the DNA TGTGCCAGCAGCTTATTAGACTTCATCTATGGCTACACCTTC. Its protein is CASSLLDFIYGYTF.

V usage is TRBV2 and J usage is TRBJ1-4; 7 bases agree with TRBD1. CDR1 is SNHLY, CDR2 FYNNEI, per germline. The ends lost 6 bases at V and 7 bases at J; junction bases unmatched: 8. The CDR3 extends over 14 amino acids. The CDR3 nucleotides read TGTGCCAGCAGCTTTGGGACAGAACGTGAAAAACTGTTTTTT. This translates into CASSFGTEREKLFF. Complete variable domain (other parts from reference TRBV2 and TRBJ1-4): EPEVTQTPSHQVTQMGQEVILRCVPISNHLYFYWYRQILGQKVEFLVSFYNNEISEKSEIFDDQFSVERPDGSNFTLKIRSTKLEDSAMYFCASSFGTEREKLFFGSGTQLSVL.